The subject of this entry is one TCR beta chain. This clonotype was counted many times. Which antigen it targets is not known. No much larger clone is present one base from it, and per-base qualities are unavailable. Including cysteine and phenylalanine, the CDR3 has 20 amino acids. CDR3 DNA only is kept here, 60 bases in frame from base 1. V and J are truncated by 4 bases and 1 base respectively, leaving an intervening sequence of 24 bases. CDR1 SGHRS and CDR2 YFSETQ are derived from the germline V gene. This sample stems from a study of T-cell reconstitution after alpha-beta-depleted transplantation in children listed by TCRdb under 2016. About the investigation overall: Using TCR repertoire profiling, the study followed T-cell immune reconstitution in a quantitative way in children after TCRalphabeta/CD19-depleted allogeneic hematopoietic cell transplantation.

The method was PCR. TCRdb lists the instrument as Illumina HiSeq 2500. TCR library preparation used molecular barcoding, with unique molecular identifiers applied to normalize quantification of the TCRbeta repertoire. TCRdb reworked the public reads: Q25 trimming with fastp, MiXCR clone assembly, productive beta chains retained. Under each unique CDR3 protein, matching rows form one entry showing the most common genes and DNA. Present in this sample are hundreds of thousands of distinct CDR3 sequences, roughly a tenth of which were seen just once. The leading ten clones occupy less than 5% of the sample.

The sample in question was PBMCs from the stem cell graft donor, obtained from the stem cell graft. The sequence derives from a human donor who donated a stem cell graft to a child with acute myeloid leukemia. This receptor chain uses TRBV5-1 and TRBJ1-6, with a weak D call of TRBD1 (5 bases match). The CDR3 corresponds to CASSPAFQGPGTSYNSPLHF. The DNA reads as follows: TGCGCCAGCAGCCCGGCCTTTCAGGGCCCGGGCACTTCCTATAATTCACCCCTCCACTTT.